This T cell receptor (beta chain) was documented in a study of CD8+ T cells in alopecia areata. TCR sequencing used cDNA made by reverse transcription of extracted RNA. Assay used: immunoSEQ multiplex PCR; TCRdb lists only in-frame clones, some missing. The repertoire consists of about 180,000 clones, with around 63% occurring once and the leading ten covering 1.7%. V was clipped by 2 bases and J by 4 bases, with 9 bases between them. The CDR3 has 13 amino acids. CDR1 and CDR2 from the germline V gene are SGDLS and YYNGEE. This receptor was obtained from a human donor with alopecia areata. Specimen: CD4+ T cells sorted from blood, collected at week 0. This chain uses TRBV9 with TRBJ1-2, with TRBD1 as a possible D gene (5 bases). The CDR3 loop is CASSVDSFYGYTF. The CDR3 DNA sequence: TGTGCCAGCAGCGTCGACAGCTTCTATGGCTACACCTTC.